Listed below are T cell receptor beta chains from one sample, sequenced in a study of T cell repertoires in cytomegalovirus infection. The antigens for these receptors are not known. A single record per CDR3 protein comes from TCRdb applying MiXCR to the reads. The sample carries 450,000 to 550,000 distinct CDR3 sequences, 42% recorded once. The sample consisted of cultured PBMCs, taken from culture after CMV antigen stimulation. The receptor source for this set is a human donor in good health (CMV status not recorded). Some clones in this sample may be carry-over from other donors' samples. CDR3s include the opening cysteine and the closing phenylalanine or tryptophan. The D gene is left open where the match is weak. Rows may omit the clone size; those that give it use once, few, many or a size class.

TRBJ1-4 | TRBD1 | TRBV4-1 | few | TGCGCCAGCAGCCAAGAAGTCTGGGAGACAGGGAGGGGGCTGTTTTTT | CASSQEVWETGRGLFF
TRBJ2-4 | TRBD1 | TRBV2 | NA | TGTGCCAGCAGTGAAGCGACAGGGTTGGGCAAAAACATTCAGTACTTC | CASSEATGLGKNIQYF
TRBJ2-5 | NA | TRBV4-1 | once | TGCGCCAGCAGCCAAGGCTGGGGACGCCGCCAAGAGACCCAGTACTTC | CASSQGWGRRQETQYF
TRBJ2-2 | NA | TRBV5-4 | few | TGTGCCAGCGTGGGAGCAACCGGGGAGCTGTTTTTT | CASVGATGELFF
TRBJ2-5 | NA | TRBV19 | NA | TGTGCCAGTAGTATTGAGATCGGGGAGACCCAGTACTTC | CASSIEIGETQYF
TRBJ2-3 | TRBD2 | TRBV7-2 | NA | TGTGCCAGCAGCCTGCACCGCGGGAGGGCGGGAACAGATACGCAGTATTTT | CASSLHRGRAGTDTQYF
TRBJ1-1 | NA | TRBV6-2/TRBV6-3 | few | TGTGCCAGCAGTTACCCGCACTTCGTGTTGGGGGATTTGAACACTGAAGCTTTCTTT | CASSYPHFVLGDLNTEAFF
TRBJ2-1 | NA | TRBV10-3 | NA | TGTGCCATCAGTGAGTCCCGCGGAAGCTCCTACAATGAGCAGTTCTTC | CAISESRGSSYNEQFF
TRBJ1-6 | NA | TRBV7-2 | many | TGTGCCAGCAGCTTAACACTCGAGGGTTATAATTCACCCCTCCACTTT | CASSLTLEGYNSPLHF
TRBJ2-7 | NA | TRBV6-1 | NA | TGTGCCAGCAGTGAAATAAGAGGAACCGAGCAGTACTTC | CASSEIRGTEQYF
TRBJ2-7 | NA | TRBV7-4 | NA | TGTGCCAGCAGCTTGGACGTCTCCTACGAGCAGTACTTC | CASSLDVSYEQYF
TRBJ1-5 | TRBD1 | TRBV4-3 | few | TGCGCCAGCAGCCAAGATCCCCCGACGACAGGGAGCAATCAGCCCCAGCATTTT | CASSQDPPTTGSNQPQHF
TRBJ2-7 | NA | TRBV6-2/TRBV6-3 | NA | TGTGCCAGCAGTTACAGGGCGGGCCTCCTCTCCTACGAGCAGTACTTC | CASSYRAGLLSYEQYF
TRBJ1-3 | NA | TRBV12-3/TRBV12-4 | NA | TGTGCCAGCAGTTCCCGAGGTTGGGAAAGCTCTGGAAACACCATATATTTT | CASSSRGWESSGNTIYF
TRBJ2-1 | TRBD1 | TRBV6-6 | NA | TGTGCCAGCATAGTTGACAGGGGGGGATACAATGAGCAGTTCTTC | CASIVDRGGYNEQFF
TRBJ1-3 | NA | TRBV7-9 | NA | TGTGCCAGCAGCTTCAACAGGGCCAGCTCTGGAAACACCATATATTTT | CASSFNRASSGNTIYF
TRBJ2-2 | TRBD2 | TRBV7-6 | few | TGTGCCAGCAGCTCCCAACTAGCGGGGACGAACACCGGGGAGCTGTTTTTT | CASSSQLAGTNTGELFF
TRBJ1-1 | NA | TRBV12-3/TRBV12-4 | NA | TGTGCCAGCACCCCCCGCGGACATACTAAATTGAACACTGAAGCTTTCTTT | CASTPRGHTKLNTEAFF
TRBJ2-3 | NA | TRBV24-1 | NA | TGTGCCACCAGTGATTCCCGGGGGGCCTTCACAGATACGCAGTATTTT | CATSDSRGAFTDTQYF
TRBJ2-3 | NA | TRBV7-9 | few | TGTGCCAGCAGCTTAGCTAGATCGGGGGGCACAGATACGCAGTATTTT | CASSLARSGGTDTQYF
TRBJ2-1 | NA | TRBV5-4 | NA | TGTGCCAGCAGAGGACTGAGCTATGAGCAGTTCTTC | CASRGLSYEQFF
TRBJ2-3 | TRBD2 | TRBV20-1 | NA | TGCAGTGCTAATTCCGCGGGAGGGCCGGAGGATACGCAGTATTTT | CSANSAGGPEDTQYF
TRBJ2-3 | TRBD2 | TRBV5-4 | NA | TGTGCCAGCAGCGAACCTAGCGGGGGGCTAACAGATACGCAGTATTTT | CASSEPSGGLTDTQYF
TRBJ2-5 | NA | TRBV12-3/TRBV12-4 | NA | TGTGCCAGCAGTTTGGAGCCATATCAAGAGACCCAGTACTTC | CASSLEPYQETQYF
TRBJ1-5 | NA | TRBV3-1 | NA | TGTGCCAGCAGCCAACGGGGGGAGCAGCCCCAGCATTTT | CASSQRGEQPQHF
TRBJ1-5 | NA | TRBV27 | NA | TGTGCCAGCAGTTTTACGTCGGGGGATCAGCCCCAGCATTTT | CASSFTSGDQPQHF
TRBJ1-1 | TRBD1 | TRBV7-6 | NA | TGTGCCAGCAGTCGCACAGGGGGCCCTCCGTGGGGCACTGAAGCTTTCTTT | CASSRTGGPPWGTEAFF
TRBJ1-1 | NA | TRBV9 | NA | TGTGCCAGCAGCGTAGTTACAAGACTGCGGGCTTTCTTT | CASSVVTRLRAFF
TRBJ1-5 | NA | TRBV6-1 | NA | TGTGCCAGCAGTGAAAGGGGTTCTTATAGCAATCAGCCCCAGCATTTT | CASSERGSYSNQPQHF
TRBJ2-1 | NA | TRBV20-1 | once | TGCAGTGCGAAAAAACAGGTTGACCAGTTCTTC | CSAKKQVDQFF
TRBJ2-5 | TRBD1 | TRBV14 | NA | TGTGCCAGCCCGGGACAGAAACAAGAGACCCAGTACTTC | CASPGQKQETQYF
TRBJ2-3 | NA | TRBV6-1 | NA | TGTGCCAGCACCCCAAGGGGGGGCCTCACAGATACGCAGTATTTT | CASTPRGGLTDTQYF
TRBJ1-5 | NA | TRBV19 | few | TGTGCCAGTAGTATCCCTACAGGGTTCGGCAATCAGCCCCAGCATTTT | CASSIPTGFGNQPQHF
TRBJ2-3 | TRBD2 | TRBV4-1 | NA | TGTGCCAGCAGCCAAGTGACTAGCGGGGGGATCGATACGCAGTATTTT | CASSQVTSGGIDTQYF
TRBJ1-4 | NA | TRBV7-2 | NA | TGTGCCAGCAGCTTATCCGTGACTTCCCCAAATAAGGACGAAAAACTGTTTTTT | CASSLSVTSPNKDEKLFF
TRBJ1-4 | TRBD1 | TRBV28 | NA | TGTGCCAGCAGCTCGGCGACAGGGCCCGGAGTTGAAAAACTGTTTTTT | CASSSATGPGVEKLFF
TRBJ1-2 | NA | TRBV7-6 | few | TGTGCCAGCAGCTCCGGTGGCACTAACTATGGCTACACCTTC | CASSSGGTNYGYTF
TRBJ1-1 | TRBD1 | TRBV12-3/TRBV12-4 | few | TGTGCCAGCAGTGACGACAGGGGGCGGAACACTGAAGCTTTCTTT | CASSDDRGRNTEAFF
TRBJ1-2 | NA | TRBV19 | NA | TGTGCCAGTAGTATCGGGGCAGGCTATGGCTACACCTTC | CASSIGAGYGYTF
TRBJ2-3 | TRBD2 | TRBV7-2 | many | TGTGCCAGCAGCTTAGTTGCAAGCGGGGTCGATACTAGCACAGATACGCAGTATTTT | CASSLVASGVDTSTDTQYF
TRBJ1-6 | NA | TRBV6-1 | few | TGTGCCAGCAGTCTTCGGGGAGGGGAAAATTCACCCCTCCACTTT | CASSLRGGENSPLHF
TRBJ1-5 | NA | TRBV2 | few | TGTGCCAGCAAGACGGTTGGTAGTCAGCCCCAGCATTTT | CASKTVGSQPQHF
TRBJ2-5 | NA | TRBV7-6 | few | TGTGCCAGCAGCTACAATATAGCGATGGAGACCCAGTACTTC | CASSYNIAMETQYF
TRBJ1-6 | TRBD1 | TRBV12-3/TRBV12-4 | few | TGTGCCAGCAGTCCCACCGGGACAGGGAATTCACCCCTCCACTTT | CASSPTGTGNSPLHF
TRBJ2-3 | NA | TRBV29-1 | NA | TGCAGCGTTGACTCCCTTTGGGGCACAGATACGCAGTATTTT | CSVDSLWGTDTQYF
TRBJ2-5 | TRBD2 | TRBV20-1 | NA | TGCAGTGCCCGAGGACTAGTTGAGTTGGAGACCCAGTACTTC | CSARGLVELETQYF
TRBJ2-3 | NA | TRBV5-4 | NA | TGTGCCAGCAGCTGGGGGGACCTGCCCACAGATACGCAGTATTTT | CASSWGDLPTDTQYF
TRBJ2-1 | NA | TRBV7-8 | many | TGTGCCAGCAGCTTAACACGGAGCTCCTACAATGAGCAGTTCTTC | CASSLTRSSYNEQFF
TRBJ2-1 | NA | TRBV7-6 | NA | TGTGCCAGCAGCTTAAAAGGGAGCGCACTAGTGGATGAGCAGTTCTTC | CASSLKGSALVDEQFF
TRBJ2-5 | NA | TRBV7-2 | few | TGTGCCAGCACCCTTAGGGGGGGACAAGAGACCCAGTACTTC | CASTLRGGQETQYF
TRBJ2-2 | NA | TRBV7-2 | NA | TGTGCCAGCAGCTTACAGGTTCTGACACCAGGCACCGGGGAGCTGTTTTTT | CASSLQVLTPGTGELFF
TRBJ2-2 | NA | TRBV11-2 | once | TGTGCCAGCAGCTTAGAGCGGGATAACACCGGGGAGCTGTTTTTT | CASSLERDNTGELFF
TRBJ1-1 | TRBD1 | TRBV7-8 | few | TGTGCCAGCAGCTTAGCCCGGACAGGGTCGGTCACTGAAGCTTTCTTT | CASSLARTGSVTEAFF
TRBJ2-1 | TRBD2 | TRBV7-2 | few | TGTGCCAGCAGCGGACCGGGACTAGCGGGGCCCTCCTACAATGAGCAGTTCTTC | CASSGPGLAGPSYNEQFF
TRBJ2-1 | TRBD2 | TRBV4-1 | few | TGCGCCAGCAGCCAAGTAGGGTTAAGGCTAGCGGGAGGAAATGAGCAGTTCTTC | CASSQVGLRLAGGNEQFF
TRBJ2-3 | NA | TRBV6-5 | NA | TGTGCCAGCAGAGGGACCCCACCGGGGGATACGCAGTATTTT | CASRGTPPGDTQYF
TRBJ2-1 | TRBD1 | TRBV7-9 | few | TGTGCCAGCAGCCAGGGACAGAATGAGCAGTTCTTC | CASSQGQNEQFF
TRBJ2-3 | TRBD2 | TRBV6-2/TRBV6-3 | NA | TGTGCCAGCAGTTATATTAGCGGGAGAAGGAGGCACACAGATACGCAGTATTTT | CASSYISGRRRHTDTQYF
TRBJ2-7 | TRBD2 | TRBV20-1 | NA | TGCAGTGCTCATGCTACTAGCGGTGTATCTTACGAGCAGTACTTC | CSAHATSGVSYEQYF
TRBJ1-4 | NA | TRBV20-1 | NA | TGCAGTGCTGAGTCGGGAGCCCTGGATGAAAAACTGTTTTTT | CSAESGALDEKLFF